This TCR beta chain was identified in a study of Graves' ophthalmopathy and Graves' hyperthyroidism. Study outcomes and limitations: Ophthalmopathy was separated from stable hyperthyroidism by a 13-signature model with 87.88% sensitivity and approximately 81% specificity. Blood repertoires reportedly contained most expanded thyroid clonotypes above 0.001 frequency. Ophthalmopathy progression predictions by the model showed about 75% specificity and roughly 70% sensitivity.

The trim removed 6 bases at V and 3 bases at J, leaving 4 bases unmatched. There are 12 residues in the CDR3. CDR1 and CDR2 from the germline V gene are SQVTM and ANQGSEA. RNA transcripts provided the template for amplifying TCR beta CDR3 regions. RT-PCR with HTBI primers came first, then second-round multiplex PCR. TCRdb fed the multiplex PCR reads into MiXCR, producing one record per CDR3 protein. The sample carries fewer than 400,000 distinct CDR3 sequences, approximately 16% recorded once. The study enrolled ophthalmopathy donors with moderate-to-severe activity, CAS ≥3, NOSPECS ≥4 and duration under 3 months. This clonotype was found many times. The antigen is not known.

The source is a woman between 18 and 29 years old with Graves' ophthalmopathy. The sample consisted of peripheral blood. The J gene is TRBJ1-1, the V gene TRBV29-1; 7 bases map to TRBD1. The CDR3 DNA reads as TGCAGCGTACGACAGGGCGACACTGAAGCTTTCTTT. Encoded protein: CSVRQGDTEAFF.